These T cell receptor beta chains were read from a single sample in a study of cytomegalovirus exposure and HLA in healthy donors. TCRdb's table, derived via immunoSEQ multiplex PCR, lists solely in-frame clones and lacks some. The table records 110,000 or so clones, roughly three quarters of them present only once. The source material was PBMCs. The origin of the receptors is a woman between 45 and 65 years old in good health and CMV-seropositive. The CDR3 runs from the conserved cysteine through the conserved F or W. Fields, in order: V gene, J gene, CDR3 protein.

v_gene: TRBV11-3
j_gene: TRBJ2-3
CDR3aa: CASSFGADTQYF

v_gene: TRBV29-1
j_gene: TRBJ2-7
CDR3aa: CSVEGGAGGSYEQYF

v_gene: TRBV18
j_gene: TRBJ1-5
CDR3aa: CASSRGPLREPQHF

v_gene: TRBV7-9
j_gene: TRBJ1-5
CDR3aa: CASSPGTGNNQPQHF

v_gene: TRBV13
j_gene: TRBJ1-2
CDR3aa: CASSTRTGNIYGYTF

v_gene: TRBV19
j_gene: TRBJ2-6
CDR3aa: CASSPAGGPSGANVLTF

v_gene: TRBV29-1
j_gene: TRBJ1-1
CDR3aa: CSVGRGGNTEAFF

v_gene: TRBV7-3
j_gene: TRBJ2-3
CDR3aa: CASSLDSSTDTQYF

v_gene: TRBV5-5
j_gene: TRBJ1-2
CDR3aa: CASSFLEAHGYTF

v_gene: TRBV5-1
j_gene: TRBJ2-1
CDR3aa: CASSRYRGLDEQFF

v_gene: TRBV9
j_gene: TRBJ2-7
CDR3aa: CASSPGIAGAEQYF

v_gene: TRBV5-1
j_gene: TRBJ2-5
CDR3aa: CASSLVRGETQYF

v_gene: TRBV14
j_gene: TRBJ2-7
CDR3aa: CASSHRGVQSYEQYF

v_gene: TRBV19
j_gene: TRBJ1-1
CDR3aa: CASTRGQLNTEAFF

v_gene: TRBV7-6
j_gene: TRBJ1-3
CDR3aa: CASSPAVGSPASGNTIYF

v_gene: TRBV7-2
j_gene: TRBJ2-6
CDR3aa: CASSLGRISGANGLTF

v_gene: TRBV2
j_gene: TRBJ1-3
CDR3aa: CASSRRETGNTIYF

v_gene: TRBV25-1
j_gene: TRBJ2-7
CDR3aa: CASNAGRTGNEQYF

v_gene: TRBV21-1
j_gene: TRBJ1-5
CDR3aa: CASSKGQVDQPQHF

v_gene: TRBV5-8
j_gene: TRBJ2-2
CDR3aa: CASSLDSGRADGELFF

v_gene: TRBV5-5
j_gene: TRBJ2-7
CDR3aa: CASSPTSGTTSYEQYF

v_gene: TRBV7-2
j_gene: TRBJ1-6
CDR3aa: CASSLGPAGSPLHF

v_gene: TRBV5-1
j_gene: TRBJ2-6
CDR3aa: CASSLAGGGGANVLTF

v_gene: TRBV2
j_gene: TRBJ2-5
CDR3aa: CASSDSWSRGETQYF

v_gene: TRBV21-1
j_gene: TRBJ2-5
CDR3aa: CASSAGLAGVAQYF

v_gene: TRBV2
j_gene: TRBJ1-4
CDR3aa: CASSFREKLFF

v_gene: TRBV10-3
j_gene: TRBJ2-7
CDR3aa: CAIGDRVPYEQYF

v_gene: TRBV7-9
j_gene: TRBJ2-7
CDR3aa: CSSSWGHSEQYF

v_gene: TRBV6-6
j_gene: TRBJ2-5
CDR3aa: CASSSVGGDETQYF

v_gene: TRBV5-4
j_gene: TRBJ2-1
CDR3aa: CASSGLSGTSGGPYNEQFF

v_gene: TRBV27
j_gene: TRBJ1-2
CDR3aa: CASGTAYGYTF

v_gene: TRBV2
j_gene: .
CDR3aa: CASTAGPTSYEQYF

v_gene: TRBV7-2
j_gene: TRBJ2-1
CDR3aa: CASRLDRAGEQFF

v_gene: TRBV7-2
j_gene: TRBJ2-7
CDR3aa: CASSLVRGGADEQYF

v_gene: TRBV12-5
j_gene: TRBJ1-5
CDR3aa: CASGQTGSNQPQHF

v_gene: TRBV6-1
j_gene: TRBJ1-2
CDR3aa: CASSRSTGSTYGYTF

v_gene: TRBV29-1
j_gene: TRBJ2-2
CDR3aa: CSVEISGSRDTGELFF

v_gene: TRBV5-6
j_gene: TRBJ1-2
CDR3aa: CASSLGADYGYTF

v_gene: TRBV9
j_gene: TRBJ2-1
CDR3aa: CASSVATGNEQFF

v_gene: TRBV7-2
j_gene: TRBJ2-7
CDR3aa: CASSLGRLATYEQYF

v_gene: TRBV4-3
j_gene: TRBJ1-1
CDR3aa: CASSPGGAYTEAFF

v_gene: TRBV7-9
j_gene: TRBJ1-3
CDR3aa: CSSSLDRGSGNTIYF

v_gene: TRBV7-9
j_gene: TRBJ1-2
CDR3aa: CASRPGTGGHGYTF

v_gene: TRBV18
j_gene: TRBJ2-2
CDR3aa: CASSPGLAGTNTGELFF

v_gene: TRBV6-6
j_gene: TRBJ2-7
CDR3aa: CASTHTIGYEQYF

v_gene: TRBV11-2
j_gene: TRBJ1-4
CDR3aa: CASSVGQGREKLFF

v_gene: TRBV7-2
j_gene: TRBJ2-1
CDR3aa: CASSRRGTGSYNEQFF

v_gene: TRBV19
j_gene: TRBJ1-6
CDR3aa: CASSIGTADSPLHF

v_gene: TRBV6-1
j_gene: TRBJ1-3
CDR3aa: CASSERQPIYF

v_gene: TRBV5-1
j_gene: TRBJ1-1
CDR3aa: CASSIGQGGQAFF

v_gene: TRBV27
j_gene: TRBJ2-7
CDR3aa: CASSLAPPGQLYEQYF

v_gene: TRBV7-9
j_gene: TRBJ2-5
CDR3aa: CASSLGPSLAETQYF

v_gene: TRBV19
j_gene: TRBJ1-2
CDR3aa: CASSREQNYGYTF

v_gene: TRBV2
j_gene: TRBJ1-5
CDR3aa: CASREQGRSNQPQHF

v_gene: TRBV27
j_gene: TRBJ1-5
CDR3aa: CATAGGPGKPQHF

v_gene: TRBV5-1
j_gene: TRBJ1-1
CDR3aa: CASSPTGENTEAFF

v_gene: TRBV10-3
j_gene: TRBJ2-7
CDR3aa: CAISESDRAYEQYF